These 7 T cell receptor beta chains share one sample of origin, sequenced in a study of blood T cell repertoires in COVID-19. The protocol was immunoSEQ multiplex PCR, while the TCRdb copy is restricted to in-frame clones and leaves out a portion. Seen here are about 250,000 clones, roughly 84% observed once, and the top ten hold under 7%. Sequenced material: PBMCs or T cells enriched from blood (not recorded which). The receptors here all came from a woman aged 50 to 60 who had been exposed to COVID-19.

The V and J genes are TRBV7-8 and TRBJ2-6; D perhaps matches TRBD2 (6 bases). The CDR3 is 14 residues long. Germline-derived CDR1 and CDR2 are SGHVS and FQNEAQ. V was cut by 5 bases and J by 5 bases, with 10 bases left in between. The CDR3 spells CASSLEGWANVLTF. The CDR3 region has the DNA TGTGCCAGCAGCCTGGAGGGCTGGGCCAACGTCCTGACTTTC.

The V and J genes are TRBV27 and TRBJ2-2; D is unresolved. V was cut by 3 bases and J by 7 bases, with 9 bases left in between. CDR1 and CDR2 (germline): MNHEY, SMNVEV (reference sequence). The CDR3 spans 13 residues. The CDR3 nucleotides are TGTGCCAGCAGTTTTTCCGGAGTCGGGGAGCTGTTTTTT. Its protein is CASSFSGVGELFF.

J is TRBJ1-1 and V is TRBV7-9; 12 bases agree with TRBD1. From germline, CDR1 is SEHNR and CDR2 FQNEAQ (reference sequence). The junction had 9 bases not matched to a gene; V was cut back by 5 bases and J by 5 bases. The CDR3 loop spans 16 amino acids. This CDR3 is CASSPAGTGGRTEAFF. The CDR3 DNA reads TGTGCCAGCAGCCCCGCCGGGACAGGGGGCAGAACTGAAGCTTTCTTT.

The CDR3 DNA reads as TGCAGCGCCTTAGGGGGGGCAAATCAGCCCCAGCATTTT. Translation gives CSALGGANQPQHF. V usage is TRBV29-1 and J usage is TRBJ1-5, with D possibly matching TRBD1 (6 bases). The germline V gene has CDR1 SQVTM and CDR2 ANQGSEA. The CDR3 runs to 13 residues. V was cut by 7 bases and J by 4 bases, with 14 bases left in between. The entire variable domain, with the rest obtained from reference TRBV29-1 and TRBJ1-5, is as follows: SAVISQKPSRDICQRGTSLTIQCQVDSQVTMMFWYRQQPGQSLTLIATANQGSEATYESGFVIDKFPISRPNLTFSTLTVSNMSPEDSSIYLCSALGGANQPQHFGDGTRLSIL.

V and J are TRBV27 and TRBJ1-6; no definite D call. The V and J ends lost 3 bases and 0 bases respectively, with 9 bases between them. Germline-derived CDR1 and CDR2 are MNHEY and SMNVEV (reference sequence). The CDR3 sequence is 16 residues long. CDR3 sequence: CASSLAGNSYNSPLHF. Written as DNA, the CDR3 is TGTGCCAGCAGTTTGGCGGGAAACTCCTATAATTCACCCCTCCACTTT.

This sequence joins TRBV6-5 and TRBJ2-7, with 10 bases matching TRBD2. J gave up 2 bases and V 6 bases, and 4 bases lay outside the gene matches. CDR1 MNHEY and CDR2 SVGAGI come from the germline V gene. The CDR3 sequence is 14 residues long. CDR3 DNA: TGTGCCAGCAGCATGAGCGGGGGGGCCTACGAGCAGTACTTC. This gives the protein CASSMSGGAYEQYF.

This clone was found a few times. V usage is TRBV6-2 or TRBV6-3 and J usage is TRBJ1-5; D is possibly TRBD1 (6 bases). Germline V gene data show CDR1 as MNHEY and CDR2 as SVGEGT. The CDR3 loop spans 17 amino acids. V gave up 0 bases and J gave up 0 bases, with 12 bases separating them. Written as DNA, the CDR3 is TGTGCCAGCAGTTACTCGGCGGGGGCCCCTAGCAATCAGCCCCAGCATTTT. It codes for CASSYSAGAPSNQPQHF.